This T cell receptor beta chain is drawn from a study of CD8 T cells in Susac syndrome. General study points: Individuals included in the TCR sequencing and HLA analysis were acknowledged by the study to be relatively few in number.

J was trimmed by 3 bases and V by 6 bases; bases with no gene match: 5. The CDR3 contains 14 residues. From germline, CDR1 is MDHEN and CDR2 SYDVKM. In the case of this clonotype: No antigen is known for it.

TEMRA cells were FACS-enriched, unlike CD8+ and CD4+ T cells, which were negatively isolated. Reverse transcription of about 0.5 to 1 ug RNA used random hexamers. TCRdb reprocessed the immunoSEQ multiplex PCR reads with MiXCR, giving one entry per CDR3 protein. The repertoire includes 250,000 to 300,000 distinct CDR3 sequences, roughly 85% of them detected once, and roughly 0.21% sits in the top ten. The chain joins TRBV28 to TRBJ2-7; 10 bases match TRBD2. Specimen: CD8+ T cells from PBMCs. The sequence derives from a human donor with multiple sclerosis. The CDR3 nucleotides read TGTGCCAGCAGGGCTAGCGGGAGTATCTACGAGCAGTACTTC. Encoded protein: CASRASGSIYEQYF.